Sequencing of this TCR beta chain was carried out in a study of cytomegalovirus exposure and HLA in healthy donors. Study-level findings and limits: TCR beta chains associated with HLA were, in a later analysis, more clonally expanded than equally common others. According to a later analysis, donors in an Asian-associated ancestry cluster reportedly had fewer N-insertions than the approximately 670-donor mean.

As for this clone: Its target is unknown.

V lost 7 bases and J 7 bases, leaving 16 bases between the germline ends. Germline CDR1 reads SQVTM; CDR2 reads ANQGSEA. This CDR3 is 12 amino acids long. PCR involved 60 Vbeta and 13 Jbeta primers. Method: immunoSEQ multiplex PCR; TCRdb's copy keeps in-frame clones and lacks some. The data contain fewer than 250,000 clones, 79% of them singletons. The sample consisted of PBMCs. The V call is TRBV29-1, the J call TRBJ1-2; unclear D gene. The clonotype originates from a woman under 30 in good health and CMV-seronegative. CDR3 residues: CSADEGPGGYTF. As DNA, the CDR3 is TGCAGCGCCGATGAGGGCCCGGGTGGCTACACCTTC.